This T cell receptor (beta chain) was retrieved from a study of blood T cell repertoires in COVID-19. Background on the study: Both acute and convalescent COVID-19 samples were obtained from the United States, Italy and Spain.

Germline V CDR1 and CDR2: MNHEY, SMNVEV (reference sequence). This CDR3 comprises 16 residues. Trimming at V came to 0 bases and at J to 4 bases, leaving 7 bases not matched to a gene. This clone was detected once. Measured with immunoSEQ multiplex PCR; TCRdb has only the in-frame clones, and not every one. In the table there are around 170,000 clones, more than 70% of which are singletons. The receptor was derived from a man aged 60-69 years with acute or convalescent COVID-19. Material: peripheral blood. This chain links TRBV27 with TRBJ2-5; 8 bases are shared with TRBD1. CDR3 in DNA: TGTGCCAGCAGTTTATCGAGGCAGGGGGCTTCAGAGACCCAGTACTTC. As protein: CASSLSRQGASETQYF.